Shown below are 25 T cell receptor beta chains from a single sample sequenced in a study of blood T cells in healthy people across ages. Next came a second PCR, run for about 6 to 11 cycles, which used a sample-barcoded 5' primer along with a J-beta primer mix. TCRdb itself ran the 5' RACE reads through MiXCR, one entry per CDR3 protein. Among about 650,000 distinct CDR3 sequences, about 30% were seen once, and the ten largest hold roughly 14%. The source material was blood. These receptor sequences come from a woman of 80 years or more in good health.

The rearrangement joins TRBV7-6 to TRBJ2-7; a weak D match, TRBD1 (7 bases). The germline V gene encodes CDR1 SGHVS and CDR2 FNYEAQ. The CDR3 has 15 amino acids. Between the trimmed V and J ends, which lost 5 bases and 3 bases, there was a span of 17 bases. Here the CDR3 DNA reads TGTGCCAGCAGCCCCCGGCAGGGGGGTGGCTACGAGCAGTACTTC. As protein: CASSPRQGGGYEQYF.

This clonotype was recorded at least ten times. J is TRBJ2-7 and V is TRBV7-9; 12 bases are shared with TRBD2. Germline V gene data show CDR1 as SEHNR and CDR2 as FQNEAQ (reference sequence). This CDR3 is 16 amino acids long. J gave up 2 bases and V 4 bases, and 6 bases lay outside the gene matches. CDR3 in amino acids: CASSSRLAGAPYEQYF. In DNA form, the CDR3 reads TGTGCCAGCAGCTCCAGACTAGCGGGGGCCCCCTACGAGCAGTACTTC.

The sample holds a few counts of this clonotype. The chain uses TRBV5-1 and TRBJ1-1; possibly TRBD1 for D (5 bases). The V gene lost 4 bases and the J gene lost 3 bases, with 10 bases spanning the gap. This CDR3 contains 13 residues. Germline values: CDR1 SGHRS, CDR2 YFSETQ. The CDR3, as DNA: TGCGCCAGCAGCGAAGACAGATACACTGAAGCTTTCTTT. This sequence encodes CASSEDRYTEAFF.

As to this clonotype: Sequence at one end of the junction differs from germline and may be a read error. J is TRBJ2-5 and V is TRBV6-2 or TRBV6-3, with D tentatively TRBD1 (6 bases). The CDR3 length is 14 residues. CDR1 and CDR2 from the germline V gene are MNHEY and SVGEGT. CDR3 DNA: TGTGCCAGCACCACCTATGGGAAACAGGGATCGAGAGACTTC. It encodes CASTTYGKQGSRDF.

This clonotype came up many times. At one of its ends the junction is not consistent with the germline gene, which may arise from a read error. The genes are TRBV5-1 and TRBJ2-3; D gene uncertain. CDR1 SGHRS and CDR2 YFSETQ come from the germline V gene. The CDR3 consists of 14 residues. The CDR3 sequence is CASSLDGNTDTQYF. For the CDR3, the DNA is TGTGCCAGCAGCTTAGATGGTAACACAGATACGCAGTATTTT.

This clonotype has at least ten counts. This chain connects TRBV3-1 to TRBJ2-4, with D unclear. This CDR3 spans 16 amino acids. Trimming stripped 6 bases from V and 1 base from J, with 16 bases between. Germline values: CDR1 LGHDT, CDR2 YNNKEL (reference sequence). The CDR3 loop is CASSSEPNRAKNIQYF. As DNA, the CDR3 is TGTGCCAGCAGTTCTGAGCCTAATAGGGCCAAAAACATTCAGTACTTC.

In regard to this clonotype: A much larger clone sits a single nucleotide away, making a read error possible. V is TRBV5-5 and J is TRBJ2-5; D gene unclear. Germline V lookup: CDR1 SGHKS, CDR2 YYEKEE (reference sequence). V lost 0 bases, J lost 11 bases, and 11 bases lay in between. CDR3 length equals 12 residues. CDR3 coding DNA: TGTGCCAGCAGCTTGGACGTAAATGAGCAGTACTTC. It translates to CASSLDVNEQYF.

This clonotype was seen just once. A much bigger clone sits one base away, suggesting this may be a read error. V is TRBV3-1 and J is TRBJ2-3, with 10 nucleotides matching TRBD2. This CDR3 region has 16 residues. The V gene's germline CDR1 is LGHDT and CDR2 YNNKEL (reference sequence). After removal of 1 base from V and 4 bases from J, the junction contained 5 bases not matched to a gene. The CDR3 spells CASSQGILAGADTQYF. DNA of the CDR3: TGTGCCAGCAGCCAAGGGATCCTAGCGGGGGCAGATACGCAGTATTTT.

This clonotype appeared many times. V usage is TRBV6-1 and J usage is TRBJ2-6; D may be TRBD1 (5 bases). The germline gives CDR1 MNHNS, CDR2 SASEGT. There are 17 residues in the CDR3. With 1 base removed from V and 0 bases from J, the gap between germline ends came to 10 bases. CDR3 in amino acids: CASSEDQGFSGANVLTF. The CDR3 bases are TGTGCCAGCAGTGAAGACCAGGGTTTCTCTGGGGCCAACGTCCTGACTTTC.

This clonotype was recorded at least ten times. The V call is TRBV10-3, the J call TRBJ2-3; D possibly corresponds to TRBD2 (6 bases). CDR3 length: 15 amino acids. The V and J ends lost 7 bases and 0 bases respectively, with 14 bases between them. Germline V gene sequence: CDR1 ENHRY, CDR2 SYGVKD. This CDR3 reads CAITAGGESTDTQYF. The CDR3 coding sequence is TGTGCCATCACGGCCGGGGGAGAGAGCACAGATACGCAGTATTTT.

This rearrangement joins TRBV29-1 to TRBJ2-3, with D maybe TRBD2 (6 bases). The CDR3 is 19 residues long. The V and J ends lost 0 bases and 6 bases respectively, with 28 bases between them. Germline V CDR1 and CDR2: SQVTM, ANQGSEA. CDR3 nucleotides: TGCAGCGTTGAAGAGGCGACCGGGACTCGTCCCTACCTACCGGATACGCAGTATTTT. It specifies CSVEEATGTRPYLPDTQYF.

This clonotype was picked up a small number of times. V and J are TRBV6-2 or TRBV6-3 and TRBJ2-2, with 8 bases lining up with TRBD2. The CDR3 loop spans 16 amino acids. The ends lost 10 bases at V and 0 bases at J; junction bases unmatched: 10. The germline gives CDR1 MNHEY, CDR2 SVGEGT. CDR3 nucleotide sequence: TGTGCCACCGGGGGGGGCCTAGCGGCGAACACCGGGGAGCTGTTTTTT. Translating gives CATGGGLAANTGELFF.

This clonotype was recorded at least ten times. One end of the junction fails to match germline, which may point to a read error. V usage is TRBV20-1 and J usage is TRBJ1-2, with 8 bases that match TRBD1. The germline V gene has CDR1 DFQATT and CDR2 SNEGSKA (reference sequence). This CDR3 comprises 13 residues. The CDR3 region has the DNA TGCAGGGCTATGGGACAGGCCAACTATGGCTACACCTTC. Protein: CRAMGQANYGYTF.

The rearrangement links TRBV20-1 to TRBJ2-5; possible D gene TRBD2, 6 bases. V was clipped by 0 bases and J by 5 bases, with 13 bases between them. There are 14 residues in the CDR3. The germline CDR1 and CDR2 sequences are DFQATT and SNEGSKA (reference sequence). For the CDR3, the DNA is TGCAGTGCTAGAGACCTTAGCGGCAGGGAGACCCAGTACTTC. This sequence encodes CSARDLSGRETQYF.

The table lists this clonotype with a few counts. The chain recombines TRBV28 with TRBJ2-1; 9 bases match TRBD2. V lost 1 base and J lost 9; bases outside the gene matches: 4. The CDR3 contains 14 residues. Germline CDR1 reads MDHEN; CDR2 reads SYDVKM. This chain's CDR3 is CASSLLAGESEQFF. CDR3 DNA sequence: TGTGCCAGCAGTTTATTAGCGGGAGAAAGTGAGCAGTTCTTC.

V usage is TRBV29-1 and J usage is TRBJ2-5, with a possible D match to TRBD1 (5 bases). Germline V CDR1 and CDR2: SQVTM, ANQGSEA. This CDR3 region has 14 residues. V was shortened by 7 bases and J by 1 base, with 16 bases between the two germline ends. The CDR3 region is CSAEGDEVQETQYF. The CDR3 coding sequence is TGCAGCGCCGAAGGGGATGAGGTCCAAGAGACCCAGTACTTC.

This clonotype was seen at least ten times. The chain uses TRBV20-1 and TRBJ2-3; possibly TRBD1 for D (5 bases). The CDR3 consists of 12 residues. Germline V gene sequence: CDR1 DFQATT, CDR2 SNEGSKA (reference sequence). Trimming stripped 2 bases from V and 4 bases from J, with 7 bases between. As DNA, the CDR3 is TGCAGTGCTAGAACAGGACCAGATACGCAGTATTTT. Translated, it gives CSARTGPDTQYF.

The rearrangement joins TRBV9 to TRBJ1-2; 9 bases fit TRBD1. CDR1 is SGDLS and CDR2 is YYNGEE in the germline V gene. The CDR3 covers 15 residues. The junction had 10 bases not matched to a gene; V was cut back by 3 bases and J by 7 bases. CDR3 nucleotides: TGTGCCAGCAGCGCCGAACAGGGGGCGTTTTCTGGCTACACCTTC. Residues: CASSAEQGAFSGYTF.

The rearrangement joins TRBV28 to TRBJ1-5, with D perhaps matching TRBD1 (6 bases). V gave up 1 base and J gave up 4 bases, with 11 bases separating them. Germline CDR1 and CDR2: MDHEN and SYDVKM. CDR3 size: 15 residues. CDR3 sequence (DNA): TGTGCCAGCAGTTTATCGGGGGGCCGTAATCAGCCCCAGCATTTT. Translating it yields CASSLSGGRNQPQHF.

This clonotype was seen at least ten times. The chain is built from TRBV5-5 and TRBJ2-1; TRBD2 matches at 14 bases. V lost 4 bases, J lost 0 bases, and 6 bases stayed unmatched. Germline CDR1 and CDR2: SGHKS and YYEKEE (reference sequence). This CDR3 region has 18 residues. The DNA of the CDR3 is TGTGCCAGCAGCCCGGGACTAGCGGGGGCCAGCTCCTACAATGAGCAGTTCTTC. This encodes CASSPGLAGASSYNEQFF.

Concerning this clonotype: This could be a read error, since a much larger clone is one nucleotide away. The genes are TRBV19 and TRBJ2-5; a weak D match, TRBD2 (5 bases). Looked up from germline, CDR1 is LNHDA and CDR2 is SQIVND (reference sequence). The V gene lost 6 bases and the J gene lost 5 bases, with 16 bases spanning the gap. The CDR3 is 14 residues long. The CDR3, as DNA: TGTGCCAGTAGGATCGGGGTCAGAATGGAGACCCAGTACTTC. Translated: CASRIGVRMETQYF.

This clonotype was detected a few times. The V gene is TRBV30, the J gene TRBJ1-2; D not resolved. Trimming took off 3 bases at V and 0 bases at J, with 8 bases between the two ends. Germline V gene lookup returns CDR1 GTSNPN and CDR2 SVGIG (reference sequence). There are 13 residues in the CDR3. The CDR3, as DNA: TGTGCCTGGAGCTTATTAGCTAACTATGGCTACACCTTC. Encoded protein: CAWSLLANYGYTF.

The sample holds many counts of this clonotype. The V call is TRBV5-1, the J call TRBJ2-5, with unresolved D. CDR1 is SGHRS, CDR2 YFSETQ, per germline. The CDR3 runs to 15 residues. Trimming cost V 0 bases and J 2 bases, with 11 bases left between them. DNA for the CDR3: TGCGCCAGCAGCTTGGCTTCCGTACAGCAAGAGACCCAGTACTTC. Amino acid sequence: CASSLASVQQETQYF.

This clonotype was recorded once. The gene calls are TRBV20-1 and TRBJ2-7; D perhaps matches TRBD2 (6 bases). Trimming removed 2 bases at V and 3 bases at J, with 11 bases between. The CDR3 is made up of 13 amino acids. Germline V lookup: CDR1 DFQATT, CDR2 SNEGSKA (reference sequence). This CDR3 reads CSARPGSGYEQYF. The CDR3 nucleotides are TGCAGTGCTAGACCCGGGAGCGGCTACGAGCAGTACTTC.

This clonotype was detected many times. V is TRBV6-2 or TRBV6-3 and J is TRBJ1-5; a possible D gene is TRBD1 (6 bases). Trimming took 6 bases from V and 5 from J, leaving 20 bases between them. The CDR3 contains 16 residues. From germline, CDR1 is MNHEY and CDR2 SVGEGT. The CDR3 DNA follows: TGTGCCAGCAGGACAAACAGGGCCCTACAGGATCAGCCCCAGCATTTT. It translates to CASRTNRALQDQPQHF.